This T cell receptor (beta chain) was found in a study of regulatory T cells in long-lasting Graves disease. General study points: Those with persistent disease had in common more public clonotypes (about 3,000) than new patients (roughly 1,000).

With iRepertoire HTBI primers and Arm-PCR of CDR3 regions, TCR beta libraries were built. TCRdb re-called the multiplex PCR reads through MiXCR, storing one row per CDR3 protein. The table includes a few hundred thousand distinct CDR3 sequences, about a fifth detected once. As to time point: persistent/refractory GD, antithyroid drugs over 5 years with positive TRAb. PBMC-extracted RNA yielded the TCR library. Ten or more counts support this clonotype. The antigen is not known. The V gene's germline CDR1 is SGHAT and CDR2 FQNNGV. The CDR3 contains 14 residues. V shed 0 bases and J shed 2 bases, with 8 bases lying between them.

The V call is TRBV11-2, the J call TRBJ2-7; D is uncertain. The clonotype comes from a female donor with Graves disease. The sample consisted of peripheral blood mononuclear cells (PBMCs), taken when the disease was refractory, from a patient treated with antithyroid drugs. The CDR3 reads CASSLDLLAYEQYF. CDR3 coding DNA: TGTGCCAGCAGCTTAGATCTATTGGCCTACGAGCAGTACTTC.